This T cell receptor beta chain was observed in a study of post-analysis software for immune sequencing data. Across the whole study: Secondary progressive, relapsing-remitting and progressive-relapsing multiple sclerosis were among the included disease courses. Notes on the study in general: F measure clustering grouped samples strongly by preparation batch. Higher frequency in patients than in controls was seen for roughly 5 TRBV segments, with TRBV5-6, TRBV5-1 and TRBV20-1 among them. Comparison with controls showed significantly lower normalized Chao1 diversity in multiple sclerosis patients.

Deletions cut 1 base from V and 5 bases from J, with 12 bases between. The CDR3 loop spans 14 amino acids. Germline CDR1 and CDR2: SEHNR and FQNEAQ (reference sequence). Only one count was recorded for this clonotype. Its antigen is as yet unknown. Tagging with unique molecular identifiers was a feature of the TCR beta cDNA libraries. Out of about 0.95 to 10 million T cells, about 460,000 cDNA molecules were generated. TCRdb re-called the PCR reads with MiXCR, one entry per CDR3 protein. The sample has about 540,000 distinct CDR3 sequences, less than 40% seen once. The sequenced sample was blood. V usage is TRBV7-9 and J usage is TRBJ2-7; no firm D call. The receptor was isolated from a girl aged 2-17 years with multiple sclerosis. The CDR3 here is CASSLDSPANEQYF. CDR3 DNA: TGTGCCAGCAGCTTAGACAGTCCAGCGAACGAGCAGTACTTC.